The 28 T cell receptor beta chains below come from one sample, sequenced in a study of vaccination effects on CD4 cells after COVID-19 (dated by TCRdb to between 2022 and 2023). These receptors' antigens are unknown. After 10 days of culture, CD4+ T cells were isolated with the EasySep CD4+ T cell isolation kit. PCR-confirmed SARS-CoV-2 infection had occurred in convalescent patients between March and December 2020, before the Alpha, Beta and Delta variants emerged in the United States. Each participant got two doses of an mRNA SARS-CoV-2 vaccine, either BNT162b2 or mRNA-1273. The library was obtained by the immunoSEQ multiplex PCR assay. The source is immuneACCESS, and TCRdb retained only in-frame sequences with V and J called. Part of the clones is not carried over; for the studies checked, unresolved V genes explain less than half of this, and the remainder is unexplained. The sample yields over 35,000 clones; 76% were counted once. Clones ranked in the top ten supply 3.6% of the sample.

The sequences come from CD4+ T cells from PBMCs cultured without peptide, collected after COVID-19 vaccination. The receptor set was obtained from a human donor who had a prior SARS-CoV-2 infection.

The chain has TRBV19 and TRBJ1-1, with D possibly being TRBD1 (5 bases). CDR3 length equals 16 residues. The germline V gene encodes CDR1 LNHDA and CDR2 SQIVND (reference sequence). Trimming stripped 5 bases from V and 5 bases from J, with 21 bases between. The CDR3 loop reads CASSPTVTSWGTEAFF. As DNA, the CDR3 is TGTGCCAGTAGTCCTACGGTCACCTCTTGGGGGACTGAAGCTTTCTTT.

The V and J genes are TRBV5-5 and TRBJ2-2, with 7 bases identical to TRBD1. There are 17 residues in the CDR3. With 4 bases clipped from V and 0 bases from J, the junction kept 9 bases outside the gene matches. Germline CDR1 SGHKS, CDR2 YYEKEE (reference sequence). The CDR3 nucleotides read TGTGCCAGCAGCCGAAAAATCGGACAGGCGAACACCGGGGAGCTGTTTTTT. Protein: CASSRKIGQANTGELFF. Full variable domain (outside the CDR3, taken from reference TRBV5-5 and TRBJ2-2): DAGVTQSPTHLIKTRGQQVTLRCSPISGHKSVSWYQQVLGQGPQFIFQYYEKEERGRGNFPDRFSARQFPNYSSELNVNALLLGDSALYLCASSRKIGQANTGELFFGEGSRLTVL.

The gene calls are TRBV6-6 and TRBJ2-4, with D maybe TRBD2 (6 bases). Trimming took off 2 bases at V and 8 bases at J, with 16 bases between the two ends. Germline V CDR1 and CDR2: MNHNY, SVGAGI (reference sequence). This CDR3 is built from 15 residues. CDR3 nucleotide sequence: TGTGCCAGCAGTTACCAGCGGGTGGGTGAGGACATTCAGTACTTC. Residues: CASSYQRVGEDIQYF.

The V call is TRBV5-4, the J call TRBJ1-1; 8 bases line up with TRBD1. The germline CDR1 and CDR2 sequences are SGHNT and YYREEE (reference sequence). Trimming took 1 base from V and 4 from J; bases not matched to a gene: 9. The CDR3 has 16 amino acids. This CDR3 reads CASSLPHSTGGTEAFF. CDR3 in DNA: TGTGCCAGCAGCTTGCCCCATTCCACAGGGGGCACTGAAGCTTTCTTT. Full variable domain (rest looked up from reference TRBV5-4 and TRBJ1-1): ETGVTQSPTHLIKTRGQQVTLRCSSQSGHNTVSWYQQALGQGPQFIFQYYREEENGRGNFPPRFSGLQFPNYSSELNVNALELDDSALYLCASSLPHSTGGTEAFFGQGTRLTVV.

This clone was counted only a few times. The chain has TRBV5-1 and TRBJ2-7; the match to TRBD1 covers 10 bases. Trimming took 3 bases from V and 4 from J; bases not matched to a gene: 4. CDR3 length: 14 residues. The germline gives CDR1 SGHRS, CDR2 YFSETQ. In nucleotides, the CDR3 is TGCGCCAGCAGCTCGGACAGGGGGAGGTACGAGCAGTACTTC. This gives the protein CASSSDRGRYEQYF.

This clone was found once. The chain links TRBV18 to TRBJ2-3, with unresolved D. The CDR3 runs 14 residues. The germline gives CDR1 KGHSH, CDR2 LQKENI. The V gene lost 2 bases and the J gene lost 2 bases, with 8 bases spanning the gap. CDR3: CASSPETFTDTQYF. The CDR3 DNA is TGTGCCAGCTCACCAGAAACTTTCACAGATACGCAGTATTTT.

J is TRBJ2-3 and V is TRBV18; D is uncertain. The CDR3 extends over 12 amino acids. Germline CDR1 is KGHSH and CDR2 is LQKENI. Deletions cut 1 base from V and 3 bases from J, with 2 bases between. For the CDR3, the DNA is TGTGCCAGCTCACCACGGACAGATACGCAGTATTTT. Translated: CASSPRTDTQYF.

This clone occurred once. The genes are TRBV19 and TRBJ1-3; 8 positions agree with TRBD1. The germline gives CDR1 LNHDA, CDR2 SQIVND (reference sequence). The CDR3 is 15 amino acids. V was clipped by 8 bases and J by 5 bases; unmatched bases: 11. Written as DNA, the CDR3 is TGTGCCAGTGTTCAGGGGGCGGGTGAGCGAAACACCATATATTTT. Residues: CASVQGAGERNTIYF.

The V and J genes are TRBV2 and TRBJ1-3, with 7 nucleotides matching TRBD1. The germline V gene has CDR1 SNHLY and CDR2 FYNNEI. This CDR3 spans 14 amino acids. With V trimmed by 3 bases and J by 2 bases, 1 base remained unmatched. This chain's CDR3 is CASSDDRAGNTIYF. The CDR3, as DNA: TGTGCCAGCAGTGACGACAGGGCTGGAAACACCATATATTTT.

The chain employs TRBV4-2 and TRBJ2-7, with 10 positions matching TRBD2. The CDR3 runs to 17 residues. Unmatched junction bases numbered 6, after V lost 1 base and J lost 0 bases. The V gene's germline CDR1 is LGHNA and CDR2 YNFKEQ. The CDR3: CASSQVFSGRASYEQYF. CDR3 bases: TGTGCCAGCAGCCAAGTTTTCAGCGGGAGGGCCTCCTACGAGCAGTACTTC.

CDR3 loop: CASSPRYSENTEAFF. Written as DNA, the CDR3 is TGTGCCAGCAGCCCCAGGTATTCGGAGAACACTGAAGCTTTCTTT. This rearrangement joins TRBV4-2 to TRBJ1-1; D remains ambiguous. Germline CDR1 LGHNA, CDR2 YNFKEQ. The CDR3 has 15 amino acids. V gave up 4 bases and J gave up 1 base, with 13 bases separating them.

The rearrangement joins TRBV2 to TRBJ2-3; 9 bases map to TRBD1. V lost 5 bases and J lost 6; bases outside the gene matches: 9. Germline CDR1 reads SNHLY; CDR2 reads FYNNEI. The length of the CDR3 is 15 residues. CDR3 protein: CASSKQQGARDTQYF. CDR3 nucleotide sequence: TGTGCCAGCAGTAAACAACAGGGGGCGCGGGATACGCAGTATTTT.

The V gene is TRBV28, the J gene TRBJ1-5; D is uncertain. The V end was cut by 7 bases, the J end by 5 bases, with 12 bases between. Germline-derived CDR1 and CDR2 are MDHEN and SYDVKM. The CDR3 covers 13 residues. The CDR3 region is CASKSPLYQPQHF. As DNA, the CDR3 is TGTGCCAGCAAGTCCCCCTTGTATCAGCCCCAGCATTTT. Using reference TRBV28 and TRBJ1-5 for the parts outside the CDR3, the full variable domain is DVKVTQSSRYLVKRTGEKVFLECVQDMDHENMFWYRQDPGLGLRLIYFSYDVKMKEKGDIPEGYSVSREKKERFSLILESASTNQTSMYLCASKSPLYQPQHFGDGTRLSIL.

J is TRBJ2-7 and V is TRBV5-1; 7 nucleotides match TRBD2. CDR1 and CDR2 from the germline V gene are SGHRS and YFSETQ. Unmatched junction bases numbered 6, after V lost 3 bases and J lost 0 bases. The CDR3 consists of 15 residues. The CDR3 spells CASSSRPSGSYEQYF. For the CDR3, the DNA is TGCGCCAGCAGCTCACGACCTAGCGGCTCCTACGAGCAGTACTTC.

The chain couples TRBV5-1 to TRBJ2-7; tentatively, D is TRBD1 or TRBD2 (5 bases each). With 7 bases removed from V and 1 base from J, the gap between germline ends came to 18 bases. Germline lookup yields CDR1 SGHRS and CDR2 YFSETQ. The CDR3 spans 15 residues. CDR3: CASCPVTEGSYEQYF. Written as DNA, the CDR3 is TGCGCCAGCTGCCCGGTGACAGAGGGGTCCTACGAGCAGTACTTC.

The rearrangement uses TRBV7-6 and TRBJ2-1; 7 nucleotides agree with TRBD1. There are 15 residues in the CDR3. CDR1 and CDR2 (germline): SGHVS, FNYEAQ. Germline trimming cut 2 bases from V and 5 bases from J; bases unmatched to any gene: 6. CDR3 in amino acids: CASSLLGGSHNEQFF. CDR3 in DNA: TGTGCCAGCAGCTTATTAGGGGGCAGCCACAATGAGCAGTTCTTC.

V usage is TRBV18 and J usage is TRBJ2-7; either TRBD1 or TRBD2 may fit D (5 bases each). This CDR3 spans 14 amino acids. Trimming removed 3 bases from V and 4 bases from J, with 13 bases in between. Per germline, CDR1 KGHSH and CDR2 LQKENI. The CDR3 DNA sequence: TGTGCCAGCTCACCGACTATGACAGTTTACGAGCAGTACTTC. This gives the protein CASSPTMTVYEQYF.

The V call is TRBV18, the J call TRBJ2-3; the D is unclear. The V and J ends lost 3 bases and 11 bases respectively, with 24 bases between them. Per germline, CDR1 KGHSH and CDR2 LQKENI. The CDR3 consists of 16 residues. CDR3 protein: CASSPTPTTSGLGQYF. Here the CDR3 DNA reads TGTGCCAGCTCACCGACACCGACGACATCGGGTCTTGGGCAGTATTTT.

V gene TRBV2 combines with J gene TRBJ2-7, with 7 bases identical to TRBD2. Germline V lookup: CDR1 SNHLY, CDR2 FYNNEI. This CDR3 comprises 14 residues. V lost 4 bases, J lost 2 bases, and 5 bases stayed unmatched. The CDR3 loop reads CASSGASGTYEQYF. The DNA for the CDR3 is TGTGCCAGCAGTGGGGCTAGCGGAACCTACGAGCAGTACTTC.

The table lists this clone with a count of one. The chain has TRBV6-2 or TRBV6-3 and TRBJ1-3; D is perhaps TRBD1 (6 bases). This CDR3 is 19 amino acids long. V lost 2 bases and J 0 bases, leaving 20 bases between the germline ends. Germline-derived CDR1 and CDR2 are MNHEY and SVGEGT. The CDR3 coding sequence is TGTGCCAGCAGTTACACGCTTCGAAACAGGGAGAGCTCTGGAAACACCATATATTTT. Translating gives CASSYTLRNRESSGNTIYF.

This clone is termed medium-sized. The chain uses TRBV2 and TRBJ2-1; D may be TRBD1 or TRBD2 (5 bases each). V gave up 8 bases and J gave up 6 bases, with 5 bases separating them. The CDR3 is 10 residues long. Germline CDR1 and CDR2: SNHLY and FYNNEI. The CDR3 coding sequence is TGTGCCAGCGGGGGCAATGAGCAGTTCTTC. Encoded protein: CASGGNEQFF.

The chain is built from TRBV5-1 and TRBJ1-4; a weak D match, TRBD1 (5 bases). Germline loops: CDR1 SGHRS, CDR2 YFSETQ. Trimming cost V 3 bases and J 4 bases, with 7 bases left between them. This CDR3 contains 13 residues. The CDR3 region is CASSWQGNEKLFF. CDR3 nucleotides: TGCGCCAGCAGCTGGCAGGGTAATGAAAAACTGTTTTTT.

The chain uses TRBV4-1 and TRBJ2-6, with D unclear. This CDR3 is built from 15 residues. V gave up 4 bases and J gave up 4 bases, with 11 bases separating them. Germline V gene data show CDR1 as MGHRA and CDR2 as YSYEKL. CDR3 loop: CASSRVPEGANVLTF. For the CDR3, the DNA is TGCGCCAGCAGCCGAGTTCCGGAGGGGGCCAACGTCCTGACTTTC.

The chain employs TRBV5-1 and TRBJ2-1, with TRBD2 as a possible D gene (5 bases). CDR3 length equals 14 residues. CDR1 is SGHRS and CDR2 is YFSETQ in the germline V gene. V gave up 6 bases and J gave up 0 bases, with 10 bases separating them. The CDR3 loop is CASTAESSYNEQFF. CDR3 DNA sequence: TGCGCCAGCACAGCGGAGAGCTCCTACAATGAGCAGTTCTTC.

The J gene is TRBJ2-3, the V gene TRBV7-3, with D perhaps TRBD1 (6 bases). This CDR3 region has 15 residues. Per germline, CDR1 SGHTA and CDR2 FQGTGA. Trimming pared 4 bases from V and 5 bases from J, leaving 16 bases between. The CDR3 protein is CASSWVGAKEDTQYF. In nucleotides, the CDR3 is TGTGCCAGCAGCTGGGTGGGGGCCAAAGAAGATACGCAGTATTTT.

This clone was recorded a few times. J is TRBJ1-4 and V is TRBV6-5; D is undetermined. Between the trimmed V and J ends, which lost 5 bases and 7 bases, there was a span of 14 bases. Germline CDR1 is MNHEY and CDR2 is SVGAGI. The CDR3 covers 14 residues. The CDR3 DNA is TGTGCCAGCAGTACCGTCCCCCTGGTTGAAAAACTGTTTTTT. Encoded protein: CASSTVPLVEKLFF.

The chain has TRBV9 and TRBJ1-2; no clear D. This CDR3 has 13 residues. Germline values: CDR1 SGDLS, CDR2 YYNGEE. V was trimmed by 7 bases and J by 0 bases, leaving 10 bases between them. The CDR3 coding sequence is TGTGCCAGCCGGCAGGCAGCTAACTATGGCTACACCTTC. Translated, it gives CASRQAANYGYTF.

The CDR3 DNA reads TGTGCCAGCACGGGCAGGCCATACTATGGCTACACCTTC. It yields the protein CASTGRPYYGYTF. This sequence joins TRBV2 and TRBJ1-2; D uncertain. The ends were cut back, 7 bases at V and 3 bases at J, with 12 bases in the middle. The CDR3 length is 13 residues. Looked up from germline, CDR1 is SNHLY and CDR2 is FYNNEI.